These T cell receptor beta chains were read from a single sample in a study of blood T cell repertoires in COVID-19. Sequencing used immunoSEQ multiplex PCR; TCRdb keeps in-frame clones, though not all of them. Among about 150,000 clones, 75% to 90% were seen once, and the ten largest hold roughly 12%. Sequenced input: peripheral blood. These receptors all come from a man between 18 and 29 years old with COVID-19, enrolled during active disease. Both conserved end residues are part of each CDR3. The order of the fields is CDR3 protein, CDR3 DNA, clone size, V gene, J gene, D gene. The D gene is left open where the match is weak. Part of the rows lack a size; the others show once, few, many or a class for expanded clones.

CASSAAGVRANEQFF,TGTGCCAGCAGTGCAGCGGGAGTGAGAGCCAATGAGCAGTTCTTC,NA,TRBV28,TRBJ2-1,TRBD2
CASSLGSQTNEQYF,TGTGCCAGCAGCTTAGGGTCACAGACCAATGAGCAGTACTTC,NA,TRBV7-9,TRBJ2-7,NA
CAIKEQVSGNTIYF,TGTGCCATCAAAGAACAGGTATCCGGAAACACCATATATTTT,once,TRBV10-3,TRBJ1-3,NA
CASSVSGTGNSYGYTF,TGTGCCAGCAGCGTTTCCGGGACAGGGAATTCCTATGGCTACACCTTC,NA,TRBV9,TRBJ1-2,TRBD1
CASQGQTTSYTF,TGTGCCAGCCAGGGGCAGACTACAAGCTACACCTTC,once,TRBV28,TRBJ1-2,NA
CASSPPGTSKWQYF,TGTGCCAGCTCACCACCGGGGACTAGCAAGTGGCAGTACTTC,NA,TRBV18,TRBJ2-7,TRBD2
CASRRTQGGTGELFF,TGTGCCAGTAGACGAACTCAGGGGGGCACCGGGGAGCTGTTTTTT,once,TRBV19,TRBJ2-2,NA
CAILLGHYEQYF,TGTGCCATCCTGCTGGGCCACTACGAGCAGTACTTC,NA,TRBV30,TRBJ2-7,NA
CASSLGPYYGYTF,TGTGCCAGCAGTTTAGGCCCGTACTATGGCTACACCTTC,NA,TRBV27,TRBJ1-2,NA
CASSVGGGSTDTQYF,TGTGCCAGCAGCGTAGGAGGAGGATCCACAGATACGCAGTATTTT,NA,TRBV9,TRBJ2-3,NA
CASRVSGRLDTQYF,TGTGCCAGCAGGGTGAGCGGACGCTTGGATACGCAGTATTTT,NA,TRBV2,TRBJ2-3,NA
CASSLTTSGSYEQYF,TGCGCCAGCAGCTTGACAACTAGCGGGTCCTACGAGCAGTACTTC,NA,TRBV5-1,TRBJ2-7,TRBD2
CASSLDRVPPLHF,TGTGCCAGCAGTTTAGACAGAGTTCCACCCCTCCACTTT,once,TRBV28,TRBJ1-6,NA
CASMSGRGSYEQYF,TGTGCCAGCATGAGCGGGAGGGGCTCCTACGAGCAGTACTTC,NA,TRBV27,TRBJ2-7,TRBD2
CASSLTRGDNNSPLHF,TGTGCCAGCAGTCTGACTAGGGGAGATAATAATTCACCCCTCCACTTT,NA,TRBV28,TRBJ1-6,NA
CATRRETGEQYF,TGTGCCACCAGGCGGGAGACTGGAGAGCAGTACTTC,NA,TRBV24-1,TRBJ2-7,TRBD2
CASSSETHTEAFF,TGTGCCAGCAGCTCTGAGACACATACTGAAGCTTTCTTT,NA,TRBV5-4,TRBJ1-1,NA
CAISDPGAGNTIYF,TGTGCCATCAGTGATCCGGGGGCTGGAAACACCATATATTTT,NA,TRBV10-3,TRBJ1-3,NA
CASSFGDRGSNEQYF,TGTGCCAGCAGCTTCGGAGACAGGGGGTCCAACGAGCAGTACTTC,NA,TRBV7-2,TRBJ2-7,TRBD1
CAWSSRLAGGPNADTQYF,TGTGCCTGGAGTAGCCGACTAGCGGGAGGGCCTAACGCAGATACGCAGTATTTT,once,TRBV30,TRBJ2-3,TRBD2
CASSRSRDRALNTEAFF,TGTGCCAGCAGCCGGAGCCGGGACAGGGCTTTGAACACTGAAGCTTTCTTT,NA,TRBV5-4,TRBJ1-1,TRBD1
CASSEGGGDSYEQYF,TGTGCCAGCAGTGAAGGCGGAGGTGACTCCTACGAGCAGTACTTC,NA,TRBV6-1,TRBJ2-7,NA
CASSLWAGSYEQYF,TGTGCCAGCAGCTTATGGGCGGGGAGTTACGAGCAGTACTTC,NA,TRBV5-5,TRBJ2-7,NA
CSVERGRETQYF,TGCAGCGTTGAAAGGGGTAGGGAGACCCAGTACTTC,NA,TRBV29-1,TRBJ2-5,NA
CASSSRDIGANVLTF,TGTGCCAGCAGCAGCCGGGACATTGGGGCCAACGTCCTGACTTTC,NA,TRBV7-2,TRBJ2-6,NA
CASSLPTDEQFF,TGCGCCAGCAGCCTACCTACCGATGAGCAGTTCTTC,NA,TRBV5-1,TRBJ2-1,NA
CASSQPPGQTMNTEAFF,TGCGCCAGCAGTCAACCGCCGGGACAGACTATGAACACTGAAGCTTTCTTT,NA,TRBV23-1,TRBJ1-1,TRBD1
CASKGGRADLTDTQYF,TGTGCCAGCAAGGGCGGGAGGGCCGACCTGACAGATACGCAGTATTTT,once,TRBV28,TRBJ2-3,TRBD2
CASSYGPSRPGYSNQPQHF,TGTGCCAGCAGTTACGGGCCGAGTAGACCAGGTTATAGCAATCAGCCCCAGCATTTT,NA,TRBV6-2/TRBV6-3,TRBJ1-5,NA
CASSFRGRRAYNEQFF,TGTGCCAGCAGTTTTCGCGGGAGAAGGGCCTACAATGAGCAGTTCTTC,NA,TRBV28,TRBJ2-1,TRBD2
CASSSTENTGELFF,TGTGCCAGCAGTTCGACAGAGAACACCGGGGAGCTGTTTTTT,NA,TRBV27,TRBJ2-2,NA
CASSSIGQGWNTEAFF,TGTGCCAGCAGCTCAATCGGACAGGGTTGGAACACTGAAGCTTTCTTT,NA,TRBV5-6,TRBJ1-1,TRBD1
CASISFPRAENTIYF,TGTGCCAGCATCTCTTTCCCCAGGGCTGAAAACACCATATATTTT,NA,TRBV2,TRBJ1-3,NA
CASSLGLAGLTDTQYF,TGTGCTAGCAGCCTGGGACTAGCGGGACTGACAGATACGCAGTATTTT,once,TRBV7-7,TRBJ2-3,TRBD2